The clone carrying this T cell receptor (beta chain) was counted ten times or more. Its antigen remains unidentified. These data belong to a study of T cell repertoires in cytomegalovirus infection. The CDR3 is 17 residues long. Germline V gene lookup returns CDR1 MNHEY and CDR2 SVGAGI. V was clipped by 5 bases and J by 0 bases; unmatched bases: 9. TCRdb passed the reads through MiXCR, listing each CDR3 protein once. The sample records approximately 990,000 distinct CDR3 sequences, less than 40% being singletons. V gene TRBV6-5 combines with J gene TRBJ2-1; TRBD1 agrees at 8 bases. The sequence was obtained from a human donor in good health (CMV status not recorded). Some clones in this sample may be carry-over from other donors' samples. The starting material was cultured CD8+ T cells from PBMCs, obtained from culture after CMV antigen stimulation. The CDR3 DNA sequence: TGTGCCAGCAGTAACCGCCGGACAGGGAGCTCCTACAATGAGCAGTTCTTC. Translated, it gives CASSNRRTGSSYNEQFF.